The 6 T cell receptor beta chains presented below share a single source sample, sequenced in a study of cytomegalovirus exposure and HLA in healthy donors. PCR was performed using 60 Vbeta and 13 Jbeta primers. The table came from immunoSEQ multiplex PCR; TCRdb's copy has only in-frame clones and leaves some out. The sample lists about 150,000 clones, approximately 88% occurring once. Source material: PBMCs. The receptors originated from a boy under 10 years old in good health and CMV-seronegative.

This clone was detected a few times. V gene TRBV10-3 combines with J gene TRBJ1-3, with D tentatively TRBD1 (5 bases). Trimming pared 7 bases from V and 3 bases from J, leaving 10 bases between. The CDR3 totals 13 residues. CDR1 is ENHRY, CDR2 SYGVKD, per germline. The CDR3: CAIMPTVGNTIYF. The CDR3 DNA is TGTGCCATCATGCCGACAGTTGGAAACACCATATATTTT.

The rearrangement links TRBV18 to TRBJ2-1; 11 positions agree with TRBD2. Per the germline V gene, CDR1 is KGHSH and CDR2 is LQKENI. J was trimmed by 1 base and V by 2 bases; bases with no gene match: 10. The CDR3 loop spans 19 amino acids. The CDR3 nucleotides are TGTGCCAGCTCACCAAAGTCCTCTACTAGCGGGAGTTCCTACAATGAGCAGTTCTTC. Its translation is CASSPKSSTSGSSYNEQFF.

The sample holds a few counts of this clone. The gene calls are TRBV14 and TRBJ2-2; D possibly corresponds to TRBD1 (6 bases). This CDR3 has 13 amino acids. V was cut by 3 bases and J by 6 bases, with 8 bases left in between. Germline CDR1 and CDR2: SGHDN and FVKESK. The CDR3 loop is CASSHQGSGELFF. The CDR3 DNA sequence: TGTGCCAGCAGCCACCAGGGGTCCGGGGAGCTGTTTTTT.

The CDR3 sequence: CASSADRAQETQYF. As DNA, the CDR3 is TGTGCCAGCAGCGCGGACAGGGCCCAAGAGACCCAGTACTTC. This sequence joins TRBV2 and TRBJ2-5; 8 bases fit TRBD1. CDR3 size: 14 residues. Germline lookup yields CDR1 SNHLY and CDR2 FYNNEI. V lost 6 bases and J lost 1; bases outside the gene matches: 4.

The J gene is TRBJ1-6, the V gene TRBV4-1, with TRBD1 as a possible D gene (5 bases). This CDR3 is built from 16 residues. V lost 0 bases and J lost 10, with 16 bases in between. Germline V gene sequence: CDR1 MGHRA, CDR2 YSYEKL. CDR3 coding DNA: TGCGCCAGCAGCCAAGATGGAAGACAGAGAGGATCACCCCTCCACTTT. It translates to CASSQDGRQRGSPLHF.

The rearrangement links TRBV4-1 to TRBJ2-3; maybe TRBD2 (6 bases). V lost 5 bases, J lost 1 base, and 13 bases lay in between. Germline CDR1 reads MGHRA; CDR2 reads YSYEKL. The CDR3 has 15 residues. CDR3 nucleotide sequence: TGCGCCAGCAGCTCTCCGGGGACTCGCACAGATACGCAGTATTTT. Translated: CASSSPGTRTDTQYF.